Presented here are 2 T cell receptor beta chains from one specimen sequenced in a study of T cells in Graves' hyperthyroidism and ophthalmopathy. Amplification yielded TCR beta CDR3 regions, with RNA transcripts as the source. HTBI primers drove first-round RT-PCR of the TCR CDR3. Each CDR3 protein is one row after TCRdb ran MiXCR on the multiplex PCR reads. The table lists about 530,000 distinct CDR3 sequences, more than 15% of them singletons. The sequenced material came from blood. These receptors were collected from a woman aged 18-29 years with Graves' ophthalmopathy.

This clonotype came up many times. This chain connects TRBV28 to TRBJ2-7; possible D gene TRBD1, 5 bases. V dropped 4 bases and J dropped 4 bases, with 11 bases sitting between them. CDR1 MDHEN and CDR2 SYDVKM come from the germline V gene. The CDR3 loop spans 13 amino acids. The CDR3 coding sequence is TGTGCCAGCAGTTCCGACAGTTTGTACGAGCAGTACTTC. This gives the protein CASSSDSLYEQYF.

This chain links TRBV4-1 with TRBJ1-2; no definite D call. This CDR3 has 14 residues. Per the germline V gene, CDR1 is MGHRA and CDR2 is YSYEKL. Trimming left V 1 base short and J 0 bases short, with 6 bases between. CDR3 sequence reads: CASSQGLTNYGYTF. CDR3 sequence (DNA): TGCGCCAGCAGCCAAGGACTTACTAACTATGGCTACACCTTC.